A selection of T cell receptor beta chains follows, all from one sample in a study of blood T cells in healthy people across ages. A single record per CDR3 protein comes from TCRdb applying MiXCR to the 5' RACE reads. The sample carries hundreds of thousands of distinct CDR3 sequences, about 47% recorded once. What was sequenced was blood. Receptor source: an elderly man in good health. Both conserved end residues are trimmed from each CDR3.

J: TRBJ2-2; V: TRBV29-1; CDR3: SVGTRDTGELF
J: TRBJ2-6; V: TRBV29-1; CDR3: SVYGGASGANVLT
J: TRBJ2-1; V: TRBV30; CDR3: AWSGLNSYNEQF
J: TRBJ1-4; V: TRBV28; CDR3: ASSLLKGNEKLF
J: TRBJ2-5; V: TRBV12-3/TRBV12-4; CDR3: ASSWDFGETQY
J: TRBJ1-1; V: TRBV20-1; CDR3: SASWDRDTEAF
J: TRBJ2-5; V: TRBV9; CDR3: ASSASAGEETQY
J: TRBJ2-3; V: TRBV4-2; CDR3: ASSQDVPSGVDTQY
J: TRBJ2-3; V: TRBV5-1; CDR3: ASSLELAVGDTQY
J: TRBJ2-5; V: TRBV20-1; CDR3: SARSSGEGETQY
J: TRBJ1-6; V: TRBV28; CDR3: ASSLRASPLH
J: TRBJ2-1; V: TRBV29-1; CDR3: SVAGQSYNEQY
J: TRBJ2-1; V: TRBV10-3; CDR3: AIAGDGFSEQF
J: TRBJ2-1; V: TRBV7-2; CDR3: ASSLVADVYNEQF
J: TRBJ1-6; V: TRBV7-8; CDR3: ASSPATGSSYNSPLH
J: TRBJ2-3; V: TRBV29-1; CDR3: SGSGSRGTDTQY
J: TRBJ1-6; V: TRBV27; CDR3: ASSLFLQGHPYNSPLH